This is a list of T cell receptor beta chains from one sample in a study of molecular identifiers for immune sequencing clone quantification. TCRdb reprocessed the PCR reads via MiXCR and lists one record per CDR3 protein. This sample has over 600,000 distinct CDR3 sequences; just under 20% occur once, and the top ten carry 0.7% to 1%. Sequenced input: naive CD8+ T cells from blood, with Jurkat cell RNA spiked in. All receptors derive from a human donor in good health. Some libraries in this study had Jurkat cell RNA spiked in. Each CDR3 is given with its conserved first and last residue. Each record gives: V gene, J gene, D gene, clone size, CDR3 DNA, CDR3 protein. A D gene is named only where the DNA matches it firmly. For some rows the clone size is stated as once, few or many, or as a class when expanded; others skip it.

V gene: TRBV19
J gene: TRBJ2-7
D gene: TRBD2
clone size: -
CDR3 DNA: TGTGCCAGTAGTATTGGCGGGGGGATCCAATACGAGCAGTACTTC
CDR3 protein: CASSIGGGIQYEQYF

V gene: TRBV20-1
J gene: TRBJ2-4
D gene: TRBD2
clone size: many
CDR3 DNA: TGCAGTGCTGGACTAGCGGGAGCCCCATACATTCAGTACTTC
CDR3 protein: CSAGLAGAPYIQYF

V gene: TRBV7-9
J gene: TRBJ1-2
D gene: TRBD1
clone size: few
CDR3 DNA: TGTGCCAGCAGCTTAGTAGGGACAGAGCTTTATGGCTACACCTTC
CDR3 protein: CASSLVGTELYGYTF

V gene: TRBV7-2
J gene: TRBJ1-5
D gene: -
clone size: many
CDR3 DNA: TGTGCCAGCAGCTTCCTTGGTCAGCCCCAGCATTTT
CDR3 protein: CASSFLGQPQHF

V gene: TRBV29-1
J gene: TRBJ2-3
D gene: -
clone size: many
CDR3 DNA: TGCAGCGTTGGGGTCAGTAGCACAGATACGCAGTATTTT
CDR3 protein: CSVGVSSTDTQYF

V gene: TRBV27
J gene: TRBJ2-7
D gene: TRBD1
clone size: few
CDR3 DNA: TGTGCCGGCAGTTCACTACAGGGGTCCGCCTACGAGCAGTACTTC
CDR3 protein: CAGSSLQGSAYEQYF

V gene: TRBV7-9
J gene: TRBJ2-7
D gene: TRBD1
clone size: many
CDR3 DNA: TGTGCCAGCAGCTTAGAACAGGGGGGAATCTACGAGCAGTACTTC
CDR3 protein: CASSLEQGGIYEQYF

V gene: TRBV6-5
J gene: TRBJ2-7
D gene: -
clone size: many
CDR3 DNA: TGTGCCAGCAGTGTGACAGGAGCTAGCTACGAGCAGTACTTC
CDR3 protein: CASSVTGASYEQYF

V gene: TRBV28
J gene: TRBJ2-1
D gene: -
clone size: few
CDR3 DNA: TGTGCCAGCAGTTTACAACGGGGGCCCTACAATGAGCAGTTCTTC
CDR3 protein: CASSLQRGPYNEQFF

V gene: TRBV27
J gene: TRBJ2-2
D gene: -
clone size: many
CDR3 DNA: TGTGCCAGCAGTTTAGCCGACAGTACGAACACCGGGGAGCTGTTTTTT
CDR3 protein: CASSLADSTNTGELFF

V gene: TRBV19
J gene: TRBJ2-1
D gene: TRBD2
clone size: -
CDR3 DNA: TGTGCCAGCGGGACTAGCGGGGGTGCTTACAATGAGCAGTTCTTC
CDR3 protein: CASGTSGGAYNEQFF

V gene: TRBV27
J gene: TRBJ2-7
D gene: TRBD1
clone size: many
CDR3 DNA: TGTGCCAGCAGTTTGGGAGTGACAGGGAGCTCCTACGAGCAGTACTTC
CDR3 protein: CASSLGVTGSSYEQYF

V gene: TRBV28
J gene: TRBJ1-2
D gene: TRBD1
clone size: many
CDR3 DNA: TGTGCCAGCAGACCCGGACAGGGGATGGACTATGGCTACACCTTC
CDR3 protein: CASRPGQGMDYGYTF

V gene: TRBV13
J gene: TRBJ2-4
D gene: -
clone size: -
CDR3 DNA: TGTGCCAGCAGCTCCCTCCGGGCCTGGAACATTCAGTACTTC
CDR3 protein: CASSSLRAWNIQYF

V gene: TRBV19
J gene: TRBJ2-5
D gene: -
clone size: few
CDR3 DNA: TGTGCCAGTAGTACGGGGACCGTTTGGGACTTC
CDR3 protein: CASSTGTVWDF

V gene: TRBV7-9
J gene: TRBJ2-6
D gene: TRBD2
clone size: many
CDR3 DNA: TGTGCCAGCAGCCCGGGACTAGCGGGAGACTCTGGGGCCAACGTCCTGACTTTC
CDR3 protein: CASSPGLAGDSGANVLTF

V gene: TRBV5-4
J gene: TRBJ2-7
D gene: -
clone size: many
CDR3 DNA: TGTGCCAGCAGCTGGGGCGGGTCCGAGCAGTACTTC
CDR3 protein: CASSWGGSEQYF

V gene: TRBV12-3/TRBV12-4
J gene: TRBJ1-2
D gene: -
clone size: few
CDR3 DNA: TGTGCCAGCAGTTTTGGTAGGGGGGCAGCAGATAACTATGGCTACACCTTC
CDR3 protein: CASSFGRGAADNYGYTF

V gene: TRBV7-3
J gene: TRBJ2-1
D gene: TRBD2
clone size: -
CDR3 DNA: TGTGCCAGCAGCTCAGGGACTAGCGGGAGCGGGGAGCAGTTCTTC
CDR3 protein: CASSSGTSGSGEQFF

V gene: TRBV27
J gene: TRBJ2-7
D gene: TRBD2
clone size: -
CDR3 DNA: TGTGCCAGCAGTTCGACCGGGGTAGCGGGACCCTACGAGCAGTACTTC
CDR3 protein: CASSSTGVAGPYEQYF

V gene: TRBV11-2
J gene: TRBJ2-5
D gene: -
clone size: few
CDR3 DNA: TGTGCCAGCAGCTTAGGGCTAGGAGGGGAGACCCAGTACTTC
CDR3 protein: CASSLGLGGETQYF

V gene: TRBV19
J gene: TRBJ1-5
D gene: -
clone size: few
CDR3 DNA: -
CDR3 protein: CATWGRGNNQPRHF

V gene: TRBV12-3/TRBV12-4
J gene: TRBJ1-5
D gene: -
clone size: many
CDR3 DNA: TGTGCCAGCAGTAAACGACAGAGCGGGCGCAATCAGCCCCAGCATTTT
CDR3 protein: CASSKRQSGRNQPQHF

V gene: TRBV7-9
J gene: TRBJ2-3
D gene: -
clone size: -
CDR3 DNA: TGTGCCAGCAGCTTATTTTGGGGAAGTATAGATACGCAGTATTTT
CDR3 protein: CASSLFWGSIDTQYF

V gene: TRBV5-1
J gene: TRBJ2-1
D gene: TRBD1
clone size: many
CDR3 DNA: TGCGCCAGCTGGGACAGGGGCCCCTACAATGAGCAGTTCTTC
CDR3 protein: CASWDRGPYNEQFF

V gene: TRBV9
J gene: TRBJ2-1
D gene: TRBD2
clone size: -
CDR3 DNA: TGTGCCAGCAGCGTCGGGCCTAGCGGGTCGAGGGATGAGCAGTTCTTC
CDR3 protein: CASSVGPSGSRDEQFF

V gene: TRBV27
J gene: TRBJ1-1
D gene: TRBD1
clone size: -
CDR3 DNA: TGTGCCAGCAGCCTAACAGGGGGAGCGGGGGGGAAAGCTTTCTTT
CDR3 protein: CASSLTGGAGGKAFF

V gene: TRBV27
J gene: TRBJ2-3
D gene: -
clone size: many
CDR3 DNA: TGTGCCAGCAGTTTATCTCCGACGGGCACAGATACGCAGTATTTT
CDR3 protein: CASSLSPTGTDTQYF

V gene: TRBV7-6
J gene: TRBJ1-1
D gene: -
clone size: many
CDR3 DNA: TGTGCCAGCAGCCCCCCGGCGGGGCATGAAGCTTTCTTT
CDR3 protein: CASSPPAGHEAFF

V gene: TRBV4-1
J gene: TRBJ1-5
D gene: -
clone size: many
CDR3 DNA: TGCGCCAGCAGCCAAGATGTGCAGGGACTAGGGCAGCCCCAGCATTTT
CDR3 protein: CASSQDVQGLGQPQHF

V gene: TRBV9
J gene: TRBJ1-1
D gene: -
clone size: -
CDR3 DNA: TGTGCCAGCAGCGCAGAGGGGGACACTGGAGCTTTCTTT
CDR3 protein: CASSAEGDTGAFF

V gene: TRBV27
J gene: TRBJ2-5
D gene: -
clone size: -
CDR3 DNA: TGTGCCAGCAGTTTACGGGTGAGTGGTCAAGAGACCCAGTACTTC
CDR3 protein: CASSLRVSGQETQYF

V gene: TRBV6-5
J gene: TRBJ2-5
D gene: TRBD2
clone size: many
CDR3 DNA: TGTGCCAGCAGCCACGAGCGGGGCCAAGAGACCCAGTACTTC
CDR3 protein: CASSHERGQETQYF

V gene: TRBV6-2/TRBV6-3
J gene: TRBJ2-7
D gene: TRBD2
clone size: many
CDR3 DNA: TGTGCCAGCAGTTCCAGACTAGCGGGAGGATACGAGCAGTACTTC
CDR3 protein: CASSSRLAGGYEQYF

V gene: TRBV10-2
J gene: TRBJ2-1
D gene: -
clone size: many
CDR3 DNA: TGCGCCAGCAGCACGGAGAACTCCTACAATGAGCAGTTCTTC
CDR3 protein: CASSTENSYNEQFF

V gene: TRBV12-3/TRBV12-4
J gene: TRBJ2-7
D gene: -
clone size: many
CDR3 DNA: TGTGCCAGCAGTTTCAGTCAGTACGAGCAGTACTTC
CDR3 protein: CASSFSQYEQYF

V gene: TRBV6-2/TRBV6-3
J gene: TRBJ1-5
D gene: -
clone size: many
CDR3 DNA: TGTGCCAGCAGTGACTGGAACCGAGGTCAGCCCCAGCATTTT
CDR3 protein: CASSDWNRGQPQHF

V gene: TRBV3-1
J gene: TRBJ1-4
D gene: -
clone size: many
CDR3 DNA: TGTGCCAGCAGCCAAGATCGAGAGGAAAAACTGTTTTTT
CDR3 protein: CASSQDREEKLFF

V gene: TRBV12-3/TRBV12-4
J gene: TRBJ2-5
D gene: TRBD1
clone size: many
CDR3 DNA: TGTGCCAGCACCTCCGTAGGACAGGCGGAAGAGACCCAGTACTTC
CDR3 protein: CASTSVGQAEETQYF

V gene: TRBV19
J gene: TRBJ1-1
D gene: -
clone size: -
CDR3 DNA: TGTGCCAGTAGTTCCCCCCCTTCTGAAGCTTTCTTT
CDR3 protein: CASSSPPSEAFF

V gene: TRBV5-1
J gene: TRBJ2-1
D gene: -
clone size: -
CDR3 DNA: TGCGCCAGCAGCTTGGGGGAAAGCACCTACAATGAGCAGTTCTTC
CDR3 protein: CASSLGESTYNEQFF